These 19 T cell receptor beta chains were sequenced from one sample in a study of blood T cell repertoires in COVID-19. Clones were sequenced by immunoSEQ multiplex PCR, and TCRdb holds only the in-frame ones, with some missing. This table holds 140,000 to 150,000 clones, under 90% found once. The sequenced material came from peripheral blood. The receptors come from a human donor in a cohort sampled during active COVID-19.

This chain connects TRBV18 to TRBJ2-7; TRBD1 agrees at 10 bases. Germline V CDR1 and CDR2: KGHSH, LQKENI. The CDR3 loop spans 15 amino acids. Trimming at V came to 0 bases and at J to 4 bases, leaving 3 bases not matched to a gene. The CDR3 spells CASSPPGQGQYEQYF. CDR3 nucleotides: TGTGCCAGCTCACCACCGGGACAGGGGCAATACGAGCAGTACTTC.

The gene calls are TRBV12-3 or TRBV12-4 and TRBJ1-1; D is perhaps TRBD1 (5 bases). Trimming removed 3 bases from V and 1 base from J, with 6 bases in between. CDR3 size: 13 residues. Here the CDR3 reads CASSFTGNTEAFF. The CDR3 bases are TGTGCCAGCAGTTTTACAGGGAACACTGAAGCTTTCTTT.

The rearrangement uses TRBV18 and TRBJ1-6; D ambiguous. The CDR3 runs to 14 residues. V dropped 4 bases and J dropped 6 bases, with 10 bases sitting between them. Germline CDR1 reads KGHSH; CDR2 reads LQKENI. CDR3 nucleotide sequence: TGTGCCAGCTCACTAGAGGAGTTTAATTCACCCCTCCACTTT. It encodes CASSLEEFNSPLHF.

This chain connects TRBV5-6 to TRBJ2-5, with 12 bases identical to TRBD2. V trimming: 0 bases; J trimming: 5 bases; junction bases outside the gene matches: 8. The CDR3 is made up of 17 amino acids. Per germline, CDR1 SGHDT and CDR2 YYEEEE. The CDR3: CASSLEASGGATETQYF. In DNA form, the CDR3 reads TGTGCCAGCAGCTTGGAGGCTAGCGGGGGGGCCACTGAGACCCAGTACTTC.

Concerning this clone itself: This may come from a read error, since a much larger clone is one base off. Within the sample, other DNA sequences also encode this same CDR3. For the CDR3, the DNA is TGTGCCAGCAGCTTGGGGCAGGGGATCGGAAATGAGCAGTTCTTC. Its protein is CASSLGQGIGNEQFF. The chain couples TRBV5-6 to TRBJ2-1, with D tentatively TRBD1 (6 bases). The CDR3 is made up of 15 amino acids. Looked up from germline, CDR1 is SGHDT and CDR2 is YYEEEE. Trimming took 0 bases from V and 7 from J, leaving 14 bases between them. The variable domain in full, with the rest retrieved from reference TRBV5-6 and TRBJ2-1, is DAGVTQSPTHLIKTRGQQVTLRCSPKSGHDTVSWYQQALGQGPQFIFQYYEEEERQRGNFPDRFSGHQFPNYSSELNVNALLLGDSALYLCASSLGQGIGNEQFFGPGTRLTVL.

The chain employs TRBV5-4 and TRBJ1-3; 8 nucleotides agree with TRBD1. The CDR3 is made up of 16 amino acids. Per germline, CDR1 SGHNT and CDR2 YYREEE (reference sequence). V was pared by 0 bases and J by 2 bases, with 4 bases of the junction left unmatched. CDR3 sequence reads: CASSLAGTGPGNTIYF. CDR3 in DNA: TGTGCCAGCAGCTTGGCCGGGACAGGCCCTGGAAACACCATATATTTT.

V gene TRBV4-1 combines with J gene TRBJ2-7; TRBD1 matches 7 bases. CDR3 length: 18 residues. From germline, CDR1 is MGHRA and CDR2 YSYEKL. Unmatched junction bases numbered 15, after V lost 4 bases and J lost 0 bases. In DNA, the CDR3 is TGCGCCAGCAGCCTCTCCCCGAACAGGGGCTTAAGCTCCTACGAGCAGTACTTC. The encoded protein is CASSLSPNRGLSSYEQYF.

The genes are TRBV6-2 or TRBV6-3 and TRBJ1-1; D might be TRBD1 (5 bases). The CDR3 spans 14 residues. V was trimmed by 2 bases and J by 5 bases, leaving 12 bases between them. Germline CDR1 is MNHEY and CDR2 is SVGEGT. The CDR3 protein is CASSYDSRGTEAFF. The DNA for the CDR3 is TGTGCCAGCAGTTACGACTCTCGGGGGACTGAAGCTTTCTTT.

The V call is TRBV12-3 or TRBV12-4, the J call TRBJ1-4; D remains unclear. This CDR3 comprises 11 residues. The germline V and J ends were trimmed by 5 bases and 8 bases, with 6 bases remaining between them. The CDR3 bases are TGTGCCAGCAGTATGAGCGAAAAACTGTTTTTT. The encoded protein is CASSMSEKLFF.

The chain carries TRBV9 and TRBJ2-3; D possibly corresponds to TRBD1 (5 bases). Deletions cut 3 bases from V and 2 bases from J, with 16 bases between. The CDR3 has 16 amino acids. Germline CDR1 is SGDLS and CDR2 is YYNGEE. The CDR3 reads CASSERPGPVTDTQYF. In DNA form, the CDR3 reads TGTGCCAGCAGCGAAAGACCAGGGCCCGTCACAGATACGCAGTATTTT.

This chain connects TRBV15 to TRBJ2-1, with a possible D match to TRBD2 (5 bases). CDR3 length equals 15 residues. Germline CDR1 reads LNHNV; CDR2 reads YYDKDF (reference sequence). V lost 0 bases and J 7 bases, leaving 13 bases between the germline ends. CDR3 sequence: CATSRDRMGSNEQFF. The CDR3 DNA sequence: TGTGCCACCAGCAGAGATCGAATGGGGAGTAATGAGCAGTTCTTC.

The chain carries TRBV2 and TRBJ2-2; 8 positions match TRBD1. V was clipped by 5 bases and J by 5 bases; unmatched bases: 4. Germline V lookup: CDR1 SNHLY, CDR2 FYNNEI. The CDR3 has 14 residues. The CDR3 DNA is TGTGCCAGCAGTCGGACAGGGAGGACCGGGGAGCTGTTTTTT. Its translation is CASSRTGRTGELFF. Drawing the rest from reference TRBV2 and TRBJ2-2, the complete variable domain is EPEVTQTPSHQVTQMGQEVILRCVPISNHLYFYWYRQILGQKVEFLVSFYNNEISEKSEIFDDQFSVERPDGSNFTLKIRSTKLEDSAMYFCASSRTGRTGELFFGEGSRLTVL.

The chain has TRBV19 and TRBJ2-3; 12 bases are a match to TRBD2. The CDR3 is 17 amino acids. Looked up from germline, CDR1 is LNHDA and CDR2 is SQIVND (reference sequence). J gave up 0 bases and V 3 bases, and 4 bases lay outside the gene matches. CDR3 in amino acids: CASSMEGLAGSTDTQYF. CDR3 sequence (DNA): TGTGCCAGTAGTATGGAGGGACTAGCGGGCAGCACAGATACGCAGTATTTT. Together with reference TRBV19 and TRBJ2-3, the CDR3 gives the full variable domain: DGGITQSPKYLFRKEGQNVTLSCEQNLNHDAMYWYRQDPGQGLRLIYYSQIVNDFQKGDIAEGYSVSREKKESFPLTVTSAQKNPTAFYLCASSMEGLAGSTDTQYFGPGTRLTVL.

The rearrangement uses TRBV11-1 and TRBJ1-2, with D maybe TRBD1 (5 bases). CDR1 and CDR2 from the germline V gene are SGHAT and FQDESV (reference sequence). The germline V and J ends were trimmed by 1 base and 4 bases, with 13 bases remaining between them. The CDR3 has 15 amino acids. In DNA, the CDR3 is TGTGCCAGCAGCTTAGGGCCCCAGGGCGGCTATGGCTACACCTTC. Translated: CASSLGPQGGYGYTF.

The gene calls are TRBV7-8 and TRBJ1-3; 7 nucleotides match TRBD1. With V trimmed by 5 bases and J by 3 bases, 13 bases remained unmatched. In germline, CDR1 is SGHVS, CDR2 FQNEAQ. The CDR3 covers 17 residues. The CDR3 protein is CASSISTRTGGGNTIYF. The CDR3 DNA sequence: TGTGCCAGCAGCATCTCTACCCGGACAGGAGGTGGAAACACCATATATTTT.

The CDR3, as DNA: TGCAGCGTTGAATACCCCGCAGGGGGCAACACCATATATTTT. Translating it yields CSVEYPAGGNTIYF. This chain joins TRBV29-1 and TRBJ1-3; 8 positions agree with TRBD1. This CDR3 is built from 14 residues. Germline V gives CDR1 SQVTM, CDR2 ANQGSEA. The junction had 7 bases not matched to a gene; V was cut back by 2 bases and J by 7 bases.

The chain is built from TRBV18 and TRBJ1-4, with a possible D match to TRBD1 (6 bases). Germline CDR1 reads KGHSH; CDR2 reads LQKENI. Trimming removed 3 bases at V and 3 bases at J, with 14 bases between. This CDR3 is built from 16 residues. The CDR3 is CASSPVDSEANEKLFF. CDR3 DNA sequence: TGTGCCAGCTCACCCGTGGACAGTGAGGCTAATGAAAAACTGTTTTTT.

A note on this clone: Because the CDR3's place on the DNA is in doubt, the DNA is left out and the CDR3 is given as listed by TCRdb. This sequence joins TRBV27 and TRBJ2-7; the D call in the table, TRBD2, was not verified against the DNA. With termini counted, the CDR3 has 16 amino acids. Germline CDR1 and CDR2: MNHEY and SMNVEV (reference sequence). CDR3 region: CASSSSGLAASYEQYF.

V is TRBV15 and J is TRBJ1-2; D is ambiguous. The CDR3 totals 15 residues. Trimming left V 0 bases short and J 4 bases short, with 12 bases between. CDR1 LNHNV and CDR2 YYDKDF come from the germline V gene (reference sequence). The CDR3 region is CATSRDKVSFYGYTF. CDR3 bases: TGTGCCACCAGCAGAGATAAGGTTAGCTTCTATGGCTACACCTTC. Full variable domain (remainder filled in from reference TRBV15 and TRBJ1-2): DAMVIQNPRYQVTQFGKPVTLSCSQTLNHNVMYWYQQKSSQAPKLLFHYYDKDFNNEADTPDNFQSRRPNTSFCFLDIRSPGLGDTAMYLCATSRDKVSFYGYTFGSGTRLTVV.